Sequencing of this T cell receptor (beta chain) was carried out in a study of shared clonotypes between healthy human individuals. As for this clone: This sample includes further DNA sequences coding for the same CDR3.

The germline V gene has CDR1 DFQATT and CDR2 SNEGSKA (reference sequence). V was clipped by 6 bases and J by 5 bases; unmatched bases: 2. The CDR3 extends over 11 amino acids. Profiling relied on immunoSEQ multiplex PCR, and the TCRdb table lists in-frame clones only, not all of them. The data show just over 2,000,000 clones, roughly 94% seen once. The receptor's source is a man aged 18 to 35 in good health. The chain has TRBV20-1 and TRBJ2-5, with 8 nucleotides matching TRBD1. The material sequenced was naive CD4+ T cells sorted from blood. Subset indicated: CD45RA+ positively selected. The CDR3 nucleotides are TGCAGTGCGAGGGACAGGGAGACCCAGTACTTC. It translates to CSARDRETQYF.